The 19 T cell receptor beta chains given below trace back to one sample, sequenced in a study of cytomegalovirus exposure and HLA in healthy donors. With 60 Vbeta and 13 Jbeta primers, the PCR was carried out. Some clones are missing from TCRdb's copy, which holds only in-frame ones; the method was immunoSEQ multiplex PCR. In the table there are about 190,000 clones, about 86% of which are singletons. The sequenced material came from PBMCs. These receptors came from a woman in her twenties or thirties in good health and CMV-seronegative.

The CDR3 DNA sequence: TGTGCCAGCAGCTTCCTGGGGGCAGCCGGGGAGACCCAGTACTTC. Translation: CASSFLGAAGETQYF. The rearrangement joins TRBV5-4 to TRBJ2-5, with a possible D match to TRBD1 (6 bases). The germline gives CDR1 SGHNT, CDR2 YYREEE (reference sequence). The CDR3 has 15 amino acids. V dropped 2 bases and J dropped 5 bases, with 16 bases sitting between them.

The gene calls are TRBV5-8 and TRBJ1-6; a possible D gene is TRBD1 (5 bases). V was cut by 4 bases and J by 7 bases, with 9 bases left in between. Germline V lookup: CDR1 SGHTS, CDR2 YDEGEE. The CDR3 contains 13 residues. The CDR3 DNA follows: TGTGCCAGCAGCCCCCGACAGAATTCACCCCTCCACTTT. Its translation: CASSPRQNSPLHF. Full variable domain (missing parts from reference TRBV5-8 and TRBJ1-6): EAGVTQSPTHLIKTRGQQATLRCSPISGHTSVYWYQQALGLGLQFLLWYDEGEERNRGNFPPRFSGRQFPNYSSELNVNALELEDSALYLCASSPRQNSPLHFGNGTRLTVT.

J is TRBJ2-1 and V is TRBV7-9; no firm D call. Germline CDR1 and CDR2: SEHNR and FQNEAQ (reference sequence). The CDR3 consists of 12 residues. Trimming took off 5 bases at V and 8 bases at J, with 10 bases between the two ends. In nucleotides, the CDR3 is TGTGCCAGCAGCCCCGGTAAAGATGAGCAGTTCTTC. It translates to CASSPGKDEQFF.

This clone turned up a few times. The gene calls are TRBV11-2 and TRBJ2-7, with TRBD1 matching over 7 bases. CDR1 is SGHAT and CDR2 is FQNNGV in the germline V gene. J gave up 3 bases and V 5 bases, and 7 bases lay outside the gene matches. This CDR3 is 14 amino acids long. Here the CDR3 DNA reads TGTGCCAGCAGCCTCGACAGGGCGGACTACGAGCAGTACTTC. It yields the protein CASSLDRADYEQYF.

This clone was observed a single time. This chain connects TRBV4-3 to TRBJ2-5; tentative D call: TRBD2 (5 bases). The CDR3 covers 14 residues. Looked up from germline, CDR1 is LGHNA and CDR2 is YSLEER. Trimming left V 0 bases short and J 8 bases short, with 13 bases between. The CDR3 bases are TGCGCCAGCAGCCAAGATGCCCGCCGGGGTACCCAGTACTTC. Its protein is CASSQDARRGTQYF.

V usage is TRBV18 and J usage is TRBJ2-3; no definite D call. With 2 bases removed from V and 0 bases from J, the gap between germline ends came to 9 bases. This CDR3 region has 15 residues. Germline CDR1 reads KGHSH; CDR2 reads LQKENI. CDR3 residues: CASSPSQASTDTQYF. The CDR3 nucleotides read TGTGCCAGCTCACCATCGCAGGCTAGCACAGATACGCAGTATTTT. The full variable domain, its missing parts supplied by reference TRBV18 and TRBJ2-3, is NAGVMQNPRHLVRRRGQEARLRCSPMKGHSHVYWYRQLPEEGLKFMVYLQKENIIDESGMPKERFSAEFPKEGPSILRIQQVVRGDSAAYFCASSPSQASTDTQYFGPGTRLTVL.

The chain is built from TRBV7-9 and TRBJ2-6, with D possibly matching TRBD1 (6 bases). Per germline, CDR1 SEHNR and CDR2 FQNEAQ (reference sequence). V lost 5 bases to trimming and J lost 4 bases, with 9 bases between them. This CDR3 is built from 14 residues. This chain's CDR3 is CASSTGSGANVLTF. CDR3 DNA: TGTGCCAGCAGCACAGGGTCCGGGGCCAACGTCCTGACTTTC. The variable domain in full, with the rest retrieved from reference TRBV7-9 and TRBJ2-6, is DTGVSQNPRHKITKRGQNVTFRCDPISEHNRLYWYRQTLGQGPEFLTYFQNEAQLEKSRLLSDRFSAERPKGSFSTLEIQRTEQGDSAMYLCASSTGSGANVLTFGAGSRLTVL.

This clone was detected once. The chain combines TRBV10-3 with TRBJ1-2, with 7 bases matching TRBD1. J gave up 0 bases and V 0 bases, and 1 base lay outside the gene matches. Per the germline V gene, CDR1 is ENHRY and CDR2 is SYGVKD. The CDR3 runs to 15 residues. CDR3 coding DNA: TGTGCCATCAGTGAGTCCCAGGGGGCTAACTATGGCTACACCTTC. Residues: CAISESQGANYGYTF.

The chain uses TRBV5-5 and TRBJ1-5, with 7 positions matching TRBD1. V trimming: 5 bases; J trimming: 6 bases; junction bases outside the gene matches: 17. The germline gives CDR1 SGHKS, CDR2 YYEKEE (reference sequence). This CDR3 spans 17 amino acids. This chain's CDR3 is CASSFEKGRQGVQPQHF. DNA of the CDR3: TGTGCCAGCAGTTTTGAGAAGGGCCGACAGGGTGTTCAGCCCCAGCATTTT.

The chain is built from TRBV9 and TRBJ2-5, with a tentative D call TRBD1 (5 bases). The CDR3 has 15 amino acids. CDR1 is SGDLS and CDR2 is YYNGEE in the germline V gene. V lost 0 bases and J 4 bases, leaving 13 bases between the germline ends. The CDR3 here is CASSVAPQGTETQYF. The CDR3 nucleotides are TGTGCCAGCAGCGTAGCCCCCCAGGGAACAGAGACCCAGTACTTC.

This rearrangement joins TRBV29-1 to TRBJ1-5; TRBD1 agrees at 12 bases. The trim removed 1 base at V and 7 bases at J, leaving 14 bases unmatched. This CDR3 comprises 18 residues. Looked up from germline, CDR1 is SQVTM and CDR2 is ANQGSEA. CDR3 sequence: CSVEVTVGQGARRQPQHF. In DNA form, the CDR3 reads TGCAGCGTTGAAGTAACAGTGGGACAGGGGGCACGAAGACAGCCCCAGCATTTT.

The genes are TRBV5-1 and TRBJ2-3; the match to TRBD2 covers 11 bases. The V segment lost 4 bases and the J segment 2 bases; nucleotides outside the gene matches: 6. CDR3 length: 16 amino acids. Germline V gene lookup returns CDR1 SGHRS and CDR2 YFSETQ. The CDR3 DNA reads TGCGCCAGCAGCCCGGGACTAGCGGCTCTCACAGATACGCAGTATTTT. It translates to CASSPGLAALTDTQYF. The entire variable domain, with the rest obtained from reference TRBV5-1 and TRBJ2-3, is as follows: KAGVTQTPRYLIKTRGQQVTLSCSPISGHRSVSWYQQTPGQGLQFLFEYFSETQRNKGNFPGRFSGRQFSNSRSEMNVSTLELGDSALYLCASSPGLAALTDTQYFGPGTRLTVL.

The CDR3, as DNA: TGTGCCAGCAGCTTGGTCCCGGACAGGGTGGGAAACACCATATATTTT. It codes for CASSLVPDRVGNTIYF. V is TRBV5-6 and J is TRBJ1-3; 8 bases align to TRBD1. The ends lost 0 bases at V and 4 bases at J; junction bases unmatched: 6. Germline CDR1 is SGHDT and CDR2 is YYEEEE. The CDR3 is 16 residues long.

The V and J genes are TRBV5-1 and TRBJ2-5, with 10 bases lining up with TRBD1. The CDR3 consists of 16 residues. Germline values: CDR1 SGHRS, CDR2 YFSETQ. With 0 bases clipped from V and 6 bases from J, the junction kept 8 bases outside the gene matches. The CDR3 protein is CASSLAFGDRGQTQYF. The CDR3 DNA is TGCGCCAGCAGCTTGGCATTTGGGGACAGGGGCCAGACCCAGTACTTC.

The rearrangement uses TRBV28 and TRBJ2-7, with 11 bases identical to TRBD2. Germline V gene lookup returns CDR1 MDHEN and CDR2 SYDVKM. J gave up 3 bases and V 7 bases, and 8 bases lay outside the gene matches. This CDR3 contains 15 residues. Here the CDR3 DNA reads TGTGCCAGCAACAAAGGACTAGCGGGTCTCTACGAGCAGTACTTC. Translation: CASNKGLAGLYEQYF.

The V and J genes are TRBV18 and TRBJ2-7; the D gene is possibly TRBD1 (6 bases). Germline V gene data show CDR1 as KGHSH and CDR2 as LQKENI. The CDR3 length is 15 residues. V was pared by 1 base and J by 5 bases, with 15 bases between. The CDR3 sequence: CASSPLGQLRNEQYF. CDR3 sequence (DNA): TGTGCCAGCTCACCACTGGGACAATTGCGGAACGAGCAGTACTTC.

V usage is TRBV14 and J usage is TRBJ2-7; 14 bases agree with TRBD2. Germline V gene sequence: CDR1 SGHDN, CDR2 FVKESK. This CDR3 contains 16 residues. Germline trimming cut 4 bases from V and 1 base from J; bases unmatched to any gene: 3. CDR3 amino acids: CASSLTSGGASYEQYF. Written as DNA, the CDR3 is TGTGCCAGCAGCCTGACTAGCGGGGGGGCATCCTACGAGCAGTACTTC.

This chain links TRBV19 with TRBJ2-1, with D perhaps TRBD1 (6 bases). The germline V gene encodes CDR1 LNHDA and CDR2 SQIVND (reference sequence). CDR3 length: 15 amino acids. V lost 6 bases and J lost 0, with 12 bases in between. The CDR3: CASSPGQSSYNEQFF. The CDR3, as DNA: TGTGCCAGTAGCCCCGGACAGAGCTCCTACAATGAGCAGTTCTTC.

The chain uses TRBV4-3 and TRBJ2-5; a weak D match, TRBD2 (5 bases). The CDR3 sequence is 16 residues long. The germline V and J ends were trimmed by 2 bases and 0 bases, with 13 bases remaining between them. Germline loops: CDR1 LGHNA, CDR2 YSLEER. The CDR3 DNA is TGCGCCAGCAGCCAATCCCTCCAGCGGAACCAAGAGACCCAGTACTTC. It yields the protein CASSQSLQRNQETQYF.